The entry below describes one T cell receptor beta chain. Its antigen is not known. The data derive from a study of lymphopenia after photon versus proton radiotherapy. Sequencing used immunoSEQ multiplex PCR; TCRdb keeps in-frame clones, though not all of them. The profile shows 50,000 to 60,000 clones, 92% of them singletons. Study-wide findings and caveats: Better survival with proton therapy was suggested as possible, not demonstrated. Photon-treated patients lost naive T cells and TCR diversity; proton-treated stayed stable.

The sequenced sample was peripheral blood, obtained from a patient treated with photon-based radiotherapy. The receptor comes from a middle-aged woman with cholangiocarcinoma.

This CDR3 is CASSRAGGEQYF. DNA for the CDR3: TGTGCCAGCAGCCGGGCGGGGGGCGAGCAGTACTTC. V gene TRBV7-2 combines with J gene TRBJ2-7; 8 positions match TRBD2. V lost 5 bases, J lost 6 bases, and 3 bases stayed unmatched. The CDR3 contains 12 residues. Germline-derived CDR1 and CDR2 are SGHTA and FQGNSA.